This TCR beta chain was recovered during a study of T cells in Graves' hyperthyroidism and ophthalmopathy. Study-level results: Ophthalmopathy cases were set apart from stable hyperthyroidism by a 13 V-J model.

Amplified TCR beta CDR3 regions came from RNA transcripts. The HTBI set primed first-round TCR CDR3 RT-PCR. Each CDR3 protein is one row after TCRdb ran MiXCR on the multiplex PCR reads. The sample holds around 100,000 distinct CDR3 sequences, about 50% seen once. This clonotype came up many times. Its antigen is undetermined. The CDR3 sequence is 15 residues long. Germline trimming cut 2 bases from V and 4 bases from J; bases unmatched to any gene: 6. Germline V lookup: CDR1 SGHTA, CDR2 FQGTGA. Pregnant or lactating patients were excluded, as were those with uncontrolled infection or other autoimmune disease. Fresh peripheral blood, around 9.3 ml of it, supplied the PBMCs.

V and J are TRBV7-3 and TRBJ2-3; the match to TRBD1 covers 7 bases. Sequencing was done on a sample of blood. This sequence originates from a man aged 35 to 55 with Graves' hyperthyroidism. CDR3 coding DNA: TGTGCCAGCAGCTTAGATCTGACAGGGCCAGATACGCAGTATTTT. Translation: CASSLDLTGPDTQYF.